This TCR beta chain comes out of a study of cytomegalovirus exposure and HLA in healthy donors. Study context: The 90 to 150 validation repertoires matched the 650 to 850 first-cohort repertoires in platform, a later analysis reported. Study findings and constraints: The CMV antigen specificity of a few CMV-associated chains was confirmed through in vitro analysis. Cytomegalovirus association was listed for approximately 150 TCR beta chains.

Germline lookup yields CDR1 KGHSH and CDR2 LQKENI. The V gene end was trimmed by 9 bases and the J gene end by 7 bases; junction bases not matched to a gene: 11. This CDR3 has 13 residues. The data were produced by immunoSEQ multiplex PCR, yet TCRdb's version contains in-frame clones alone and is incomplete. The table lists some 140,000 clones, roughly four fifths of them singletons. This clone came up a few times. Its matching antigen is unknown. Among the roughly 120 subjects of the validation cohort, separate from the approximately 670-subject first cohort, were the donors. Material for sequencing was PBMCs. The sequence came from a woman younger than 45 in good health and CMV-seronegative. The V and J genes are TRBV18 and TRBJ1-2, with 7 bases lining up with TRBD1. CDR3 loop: CARLQGRDCGYTF. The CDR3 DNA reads TGTGCCAGACTACAGGGGCGGGACTGTGGCTACACCTTC.